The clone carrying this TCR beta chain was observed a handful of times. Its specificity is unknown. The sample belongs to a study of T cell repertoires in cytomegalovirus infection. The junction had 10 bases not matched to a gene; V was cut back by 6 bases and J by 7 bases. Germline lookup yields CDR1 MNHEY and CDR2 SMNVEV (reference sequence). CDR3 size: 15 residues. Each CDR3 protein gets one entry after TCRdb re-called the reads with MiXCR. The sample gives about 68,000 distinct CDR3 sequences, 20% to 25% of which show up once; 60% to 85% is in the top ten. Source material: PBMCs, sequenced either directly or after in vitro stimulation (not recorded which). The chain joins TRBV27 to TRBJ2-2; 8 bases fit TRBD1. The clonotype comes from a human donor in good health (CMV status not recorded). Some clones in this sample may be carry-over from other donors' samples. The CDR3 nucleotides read TGTGCCAGCAGGCAGGGCAGGGGGCGCGGCGGGGAGCTGTTTTTT. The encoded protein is CASRQGRGRGGELFF.